The rows below give T cell receptor beta chains drawn from one sample of a study of tissue T cells after allogeneic stem cell transplantation. The assay was immunoSEQ multiplex PCR, and TCRdb's table has in-frame clones only and misses some. The sample yields more than 9,500 clones, roughly 60% seen once. This specimen consisted of tissue from the jejunum, obtained at autopsy. The receptors originated from a woman between 18 and 50 years old with breast cancer. Both conserved end residues are part of each CDR3. The order of the fields is J gene, clone size, V gene, D gene, CDR3 DNA, CDR3 protein. D genes are given only for firm matches. Size tells how often a clone was seen (once, few, many) or the class of an expanded clone, and some rows leave it out.

>TRBJ2-2|few|TRBV5-1|.
TGCGCCAGCAGCTTGGCCATGGGGAACACCGGGGAGCTGTTTTTT
CASSLAMGNTGELFF
>TRBJ2-7|once|TRBV7-6|TRBD2
TGTGCCAGCAGCTTATTGGCTAGCGGGGGGGCCTACGAGCAGTACTTC
CASSLLASGGAYEQYF
>TRBJ2-7|.|TRBV4-3|TRBD1
TGCGCCAGCAGCCGGGGACAGGGGGCATACGAGCAGTACTTC
CASSRGQGAYEQYF
>TRBJ2-5|.|TRBV2|TRBD2
TGTGCCAGCAGAAGCGGGGGGGAGCAAGAGACCCAGTACTTC
CASRSGGEQETQYF
>TRBJ2-1|once|TRBV4-2|TRBD2
TGTGCCAGCAGCCAAACTAGCGGGAGCTCCTACAATGAGCAGTTCTTC
CASSQTSGSSYNEQFF
>TRBJ2-2|few|TRBV28|TRBD2
TGTGCCACCCGACTAGCGGGAAAAGAAACCGGGGAGCTGTTTTTT
CATRLAGKETGELFF
>TRBJ1-2|.|TRBV4-3|.
TGCGCCAGCAGCCAAGACCATGGGGGGTCAGGCGGAAATAACTATGGCTACACCTTC
CASSQDHGGSGGNNYGYTF
>TRBJ2-1|.|TRBV6-6|TRBD2
TGTGCCAGCAGTTATAAGGGACTAGCGGACAATGAGCAGTTCTTC
CASSYKGLADNEQFF
>TRBJ1-2|.|TRBV6-5|TRBD1
TGTGCCAGCAGTAGCGACAGGGGGAGTAGCTATGGCTACACCTTC
CASSSDRGSSYGYTF
>TRBJ2-3|once|TRBV5-1|TRBD2
TGCGCCAGCAGCTTACTAGCGGGAGCGGATACGCAGTATTTT
CASSLLAGADTQYF
>TRBJ2-2|.|TRBV2|.
TGTGCCAGCAGTGAGTGGGGGGCGAGCACCGGGGAGCTGTTTTTT
CASSEWGASTGELFF
>TRBJ1-4|.|TRBV2|.
TGTGCCAGCGATCTGCAGGGGAATCAACTGTTTTTT
CASDLQGNQLFF
>TRBJ2-7|medium-sized|TRBV6-2/TRBV6-3|.
TGTGCCAGCAGTCCCTACGGGGACTCCTACGAGCAGTACTTC
CASSPYGDSYEQYF
>TRBJ1-1|few|TRBV28|.
TGTGCCAGCAGTTTTACAGGGAAAACTGAAGCTTTCTTT
CASSFTGKTEAFF
>TRBJ1-1|.|TRBV5-5|.
TGTGCCAGCAGCTTGGACGGTGGAGTGGAGCGCACTGAAGCTTTCTTT
CASSLDGGVERTEAFF
>TRBJ2-5|few|TRBV7-9|.
TGTGCCAGCAGCTTAATGGCGGAAGAGACCCAGTACTTC
CASSLMAEETQYF
>TRBJ1-5|.|TRBV6-2/TRBV6-3|.
TGTGCCAGCAGTAGTGGGTTCGGGCAGCCCCAGCATTTT
CASSSGFGQPQHF
>TRBJ1-6|few|TRBV28|.
TGTGCCAGCAGTTTAGCCGCGGGACGGGCGAATTCACCCCTCCACTTT
CASSLAAGRANSPLHF
>TRBJ1-2|.|TRBV5-6|.
TGTGCCAGCAGCTTGGCCGGCAGGGGTACCTATGGCTACACCTTC
CASSLAGRGTYGYTF
>TRBJ2-1|.|TRBV11-2|TRBD2
TGTGCCAGCAGCTCGGGACTAGCGGGTTACAATGAGCAGTTCTTC
CASSSGLAGYNEQFF